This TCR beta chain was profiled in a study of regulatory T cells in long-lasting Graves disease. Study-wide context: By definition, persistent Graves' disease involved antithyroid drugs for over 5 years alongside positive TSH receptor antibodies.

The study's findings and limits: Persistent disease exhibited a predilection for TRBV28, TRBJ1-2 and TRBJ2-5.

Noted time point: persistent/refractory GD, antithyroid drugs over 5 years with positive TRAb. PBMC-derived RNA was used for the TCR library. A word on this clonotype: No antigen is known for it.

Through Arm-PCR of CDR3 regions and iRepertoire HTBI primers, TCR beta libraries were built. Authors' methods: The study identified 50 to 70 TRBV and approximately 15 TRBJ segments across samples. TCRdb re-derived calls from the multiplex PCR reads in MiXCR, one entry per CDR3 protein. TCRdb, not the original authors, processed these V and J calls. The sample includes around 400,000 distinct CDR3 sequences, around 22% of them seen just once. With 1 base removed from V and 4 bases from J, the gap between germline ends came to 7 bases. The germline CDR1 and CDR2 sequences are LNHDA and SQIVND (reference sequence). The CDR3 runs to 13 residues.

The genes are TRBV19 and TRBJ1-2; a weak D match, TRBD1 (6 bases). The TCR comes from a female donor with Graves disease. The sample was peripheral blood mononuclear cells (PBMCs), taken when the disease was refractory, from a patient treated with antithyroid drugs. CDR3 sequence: CASSIGQAYGYTF. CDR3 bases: TGTGCCAGTAGTATAGGACAGGCCTATGGCTACACCTTC.